These 24 T cell receptor beta chains originate from one sample sequenced in a study of cytomegalovirus exposure and HLA in healthy donors. In the PCR, 60 Vbeta and 13 Jbeta primers were used. Some clones are missing from TCRdb's copy, which holds only in-frame ones; the method was immunoSEQ multiplex PCR. The repertoire holds about 120,000 clones, with about 80% as singletons. The sequencing input was PBMCs. The receptors originated from a woman under 30 in good health and CMV-seronegative.

This clone has only one observation. The J gene is TRBJ1-3, the V gene TRBV19; no firm D call. V dropped 4 bases and J dropped 3 bases, with 10 bases sitting between them. CDR3 length: 14 amino acids. The germline gives CDR1 LNHDA, CDR2 SQIVND (reference sequence). This CDR3 reads CASSTGNRGNTIYF. The CDR3 coding sequence is TGTGCCAGTAGTACCGGGAACCGTGGAAACACCATATATTTT. Full variable domain (rest looked up from reference TRBV19 and TRBJ1-3): DGGITQSPKYLFRKEGQNVTLSCEQNLNHDAMYWYRQDPGQGLRLIYYSQIVNDFQKGDIAEGYSVSREKKESFPLTVTSAQKNPTAFYLCASSTGNRGNTIYFGEGSWLTVV.

The rearrangement links TRBV9 to TRBJ1-2; D is perhaps TRBD1 (6 bases). From germline, CDR1 is SGDLS and CDR2 YYNGEE. The V and J ends lost 0 bases and 5 bases respectively, with 8 bases between them. The CDR3 is 13 residues long. CDR3 amino acids: CASSVETGYGYTF. Here the CDR3 DNA reads TGTGCCAGCAGCGTAGAGACAGGTTATGGCTACACCTTC.

This chain links TRBV30 with TRBJ1-4; D remains ambiguous. Germline CDR1 is GTSNPN and CDR2 is SVGIG (reference sequence). Trimming removed 2 bases at V and 3 bases at J, with 4 bases between. The CDR3 is 12 residues long. For the CDR3, the DNA is TGTGCCTGGAGTCGAGCTAATGAAAAACTGTTTTTT. Its translation: CAWSRANEKLFF.

The sample holds one count of this clone. The chain employs TRBV7-9 and TRBJ1-3, with a tentative D call TRBD1 (6 bases). CDR3 length: 14 residues. Germline V gene lookup returns CDR1 SEHNR and CDR2 FQNEAQ (reference sequence). Deletions cut 1 base from V and 4 bases from J, with 8 bases between. The CDR3 DNA reads as TGTGCCAGCAGCTTAGTGGGGGCCGGAAACACCATATATTTT. Protein product: CASSLVGAGNTIYF.

This chain joins TRBV30 and TRBJ1-2; perhaps TRBD1 as D (6 bases). Germline assignment: CDR1 GTSNPN and CDR2 SVGIG (reference sequence). V was shortened by 8 bases and J by 4 bases, with 14 bases between the two germline ends. The CDR3 runs to 12 residues. CDR3 protein: CAAQPRGYGYTF. CDR3 bases: TGTGCCGCCCAACCCAGGGGCTATGGCTACACCTTC.

The CDR3 DNA sequence: TGTGCCAGCAGCCAAGACAGGGGTGTGGGCTATGGCTACACCTTC. Protein product: CASSQDRGVGYGYTF. V is TRBV14 and J is TRBJ1-2, with a tentative D call TRBD1 (6 bases). Germline loops: CDR1 SGHDN, CDR2 FVKESK. V was cut by 0 bases and J by 4 bases, with 12 bases left in between. The CDR3 covers 15 residues. The full variable domain, rest sourced from reference TRBV14 and TRBJ1-2, is EAGVTQFPSHSVIEKGQTVTLRCDPISGHDNLYWYRRVMGKEIKFLLHFVKESKQDESGMPNNRFLAERTGGTYSTLKVQPAELEDSGVYFCASSQDRGVGYGYTFGSGTRLTVV.

This rearrangement joins TRBV19 to TRBJ1-2; 8 bases line up with TRBD1. Germline V lookup: CDR1 LNHDA, CDR2 SQIVND (reference sequence). V lost 3 bases and J lost 7; bases outside the gene matches: 7. This CDR3 spans 14 amino acids. The CDR3 DNA sequence: TGTGCCAGTAGTATCTCACAGGGGGAGGCTGGCTACACCTTC. Translation: CASSISQGEAGYTF. The variable domain in full, with the rest retrieved from reference TRBV19 and TRBJ1-2, is DGGITQSPKYLFRKEGQNVTLSCEQNLNHDAMYWYRQDPGQGLRLIYYSQIVNDFQKGDIAEGYSVSREKKESFPLTVTSAQKNPTAFYLCASSISQGEAGYTFGSGTRLTVV.

V usage is TRBV6-5 and J usage is TRBJ1-1; D remains unclear. V dropped 2 bases and J dropped 6 bases, with 10 bases sitting between them. The V gene's germline CDR1 is MNHEY and CDR2 SVGAGI. The CDR3 contains 13 residues. The CDR3 coding sequence is TGTGCCAGCAGTTACGGAGCAGCATCTGAAGCTTTCTTT. It translates to CASSYGAASEAFF.

The chain uses TRBV6-5 and TRBJ1-1; D is uncertain. The CDR3 has 15 amino acids. Germline values: CDR1 MNHEY, CDR2 SVGAGI. The ends were cut back, 5 bases at V and 2 bases at J, with 15 bases in the middle. CDR3 bases: TGTGCCAGCAGTCCCTCTGGAGGAGCCAACACTGAAGCTTTCTTT. Protein product: CASSPSGGANTEAFF.

This chain joins TRBV18 and TRBJ1-1; no reliable D call. Germline V lookup: CDR1 KGHSH, CDR2 LQKENI. The CDR3 has 15 residues. The V end lost 4 bases, the J end lost 1 base, and 13 bases lay between the germline ends. CDR3 coding DNA: TGTGCCAGCTCACTCTCATCAACTCAGAACACTGAAGCTTTCTTT. This codes for CASSLSSTQNTEAFF.

This clone was detected only once. V gene TRBV25-1 combines with J gene TRBJ1-1, with TRBD1 as a possible D gene (6 bases). Germline CDR1 reads MGHDK; CDR2 reads SYGVNS. There are 11 residues in the CDR3. Trimming left V 7 bases short and J 3 bases short, with 6 bases between. The chain's CDR3 is CASKGDTEAFF. The DNA of the CDR3 is TGTGCCAGCAAGGGGGACACTGAAGCTTTCTTT.

This clone was picked up one time. The rearrangement links TRBV29-1 to TRBJ2-5, with D tentatively TRBD2 (7 bases). This CDR3 is 12 amino acids long. CDR1 SQVTM and CDR2 ANQGSEA come from the germline V gene. V was trimmed by 5 bases and J by 2 bases, leaving 9 bases between them. The CDR3 DNA reads TGCAGCGTTAAGGGGGGGCAAGAGACCCAGTACTTC. Its translation: CSVKGGQETQYF.

This chain joins TRBV4-1 and TRBJ1-1, with D possibly matching TRBD1 (6 bases). The CDR3 consists of 17 residues. Germline CDR1 MGHRA, CDR2 YSYEKL. Trimming removed 3 bases at V and 1 base at J, with 18 bases between. Here the CDR3 DNA reads TGCGCCAGCAGCCAGGCCCCCCTATACAGGGAGAACACTGAAGCTTTCTTT. Translation: CASSQAPLYRENTEAFF.

The chain carries TRBV5-1 and TRBJ1-5; D uncertain. The CDR3 contains 18 residues. V shed 0 bases and J shed 0 bases, with 16 bases lying between them. CDR1 and CDR2 (germline): SGHRS, YFSETQ. In nucleotides, the CDR3 is TGCGCCAGCAGCTTGGTCCTGGTACTCTTTTATAGCAATCAGCCCCAGCATTTT. It yields the protein CASSLVLVLFYSNQPQHF.

The chain carries TRBV19 and TRBJ2-3; D is perhaps TRBD2 (5 bases). V lost 7 bases and J lost 0, with 17 bases in between. In germline, CDR1 is LNHDA, CDR2 SQIVND (reference sequence). The length of the CDR3 is 16 residues. The CDR3 spells CASNPGLLSSTDTQYF. The DNA for the CDR3 is TGTGCCAGTAACCCCGGACTCTTATCTAGCACAGATACGCAGTATTTT.

The J gene is TRBJ2-2, the V gene TRBV2; the match to TRBD1 covers 8 bases. Germline V gives CDR1 SNHLY, CDR2 FYNNEI. The V gene end was trimmed by 3 bases and the J gene end by 6 bases; junction bases not matched to a gene: 6. This CDR3 is 15 amino acids long. The CDR3: CASSDGQGGSGELFF. CDR3 bases: TGTGCCAGCAGTGATGGACAGGGCGGATCCGGGGAGCTGTTTTTT.

The chain recombines TRBV9 with TRBJ1-2; 7 bases line up with TRBD1. CDR3 length equals 15 residues. The germline V gene encodes CDR1 SGDLS and CDR2 YYNGEE. Germline trimming cut 0 bases from V and 3 bases from J; bases unmatched to any gene: 5. CDR3 in amino acids: CASSVGFDRDYGYTF. Here the CDR3 DNA reads TGTGCCAGCAGCGTAGGCTTCGACAGGGACTATGGCTACACCTTC.

The chain couples TRBV7-3 to TRBJ1-1; D is undetermined. Between the trimmed V and J ends, which lost 2 bases and 3 bases, there was a span of 13 bases. CDR3 length equals 15 residues. From germline, CDR1 is SGHTA and CDR2 FQGTGA. The CDR3 here is CASSLGGVRHTEAFF. The CDR3 DNA reads TGTGCCAGCAGCTTAGGCGGCGTTCGGCACACTGAAGCTTTCTTT.

The V and J genes are TRBV5-1 and TRBJ2-1; D may be TRBD2 (6 bases). V shed 0 bases and J shed 8 bases, with 9 bases lying between them. Looked up from germline, CDR1 is SGHRS and CDR2 is YFSETQ. CDR3 length: 13 residues. The DNA for the CDR3 is TGCGCCAGCAGCTTGGAGGGAGGCGATGAGCAGTTCTTC. Its protein product is CASSLEGGDEQFF. Combining the CDR3 with reference TRBV5-1 and TRBJ2-1 gives the whole variable domain KAGVTQTPRYLIKTRGQQVTLSCSPISGHRSVSWYQQTPGQGLQFLFEYFSETQRNKGNFPGRFSGRQFSNSRSEMNVSTLELGDSALYLCASSLEGGDEQFFGPGTRLTVL.

V is TRBV5-1 and J is TRBJ2-2; D perhaps matches TRBD2 (5 bases). The CDR3 is made up of 15 amino acids. V lost 1 base, J lost 1 base, and 8 bases lay in between. The germline CDR1 and CDR2 sequences are SGHRS and YFSETQ. In nucleotides, the CDR3 is TGCGCCAGCAGCTTGACGGGGAAGAACACCGGGGAGCTGTTTTTT. Its translation is CASSLTGKNTGELFF. The variable domain in full, completed from reference TRBV5-1 and TRBJ2-2, reads KAGVTQTPRYLIKTRGQQVTLSCSPISGHRSVSWYQQTPGQGLQFLFEYFSETQRNKGNFPGRFSGRQFSNSRSEMNVSTLELGDSALYLCASSLTGKNTGELFFGEGSRLTVL.

This clone has only a few counts. This chain connects TRBV6-1 to TRBJ2-1; 13 positions agree with TRBD2. This CDR3 has 15 amino acids. V trimming: 5 bases; J trimming: 4 bases; junction bases outside the gene matches: 2. CDR1 is MNHNS and CDR2 is SASEGT in the germline V gene. CDR3 sequence reads: CASSLTSGGYNEQFF. As DNA, the CDR3 is TGTGCCAGCAGTCTGACTAGCGGGGGGTACAATGAGCAGTTCTTC.

This clone showed up just a few times. The V gene is TRBV6-4, the J gene TRBJ2-3; 11 bases line up with TRBD2. The J segment lost 0 bases and the V segment lost 4 bases, leaving 0 bases of the junction unmatched. Germline CDR1 MRHNA, CDR2 SNTAGT. The length of the CDR3 is 15 residues. The chain's CDR3 is CASSGLAGSTDTQYF. CDR3 nucleotides: TGTGCCAGCAGTGGACTAGCGGGGAGCACAGATACGCAGTATTTT.

V and J are TRBV19 and TRBJ1-2; TRBD1 agrees at 9 bases. The CDR3 is 18 residues long. Germline CDR1 reads LNHDA; CDR2 reads SQIVND (reference sequence). The V gene end was trimmed by 4 bases and the J gene end by 2 bases; junction bases not matched to a gene: 14. The CDR3 protein is CASSTTQGASPPNYGYTF. CDR3 DNA: TGTGCCAGTAGTACCACACAGGGGGCAAGCCCCCCCAACTATGGCTACACCTTC.

This chain uses TRBV10-3 with TRBJ2-2; TRBD2 matches 13 bases. The trim removed 0 bases at V and 3 bases at J, leaving 4 bases unmatched. The CDR3 is 18 residues long. Per the germline V gene, CDR1 is ENHRY and CDR2 is SYGVKD. The CDR3 DNA is TGTGCCATCAGTGAGTCGGAGGGACTAGCGGGGTACACCGGGGAGCTGTTTTTT. It specifies CAISESEGLAGYTGELFF.